This T cell receptor (beta chain) was retrieved from a study of CD8+ T cells in alopecia areata. Study-wide results and caveats: Scalp lesions, especially in alopecia totalis/universalis, had higher clonality than normal scalp.

A note on this clone: Its matching antigen is unknown.

Extraction and reverse transcription of RNA yielded cDNA as the sequencing template. TCRdb's table, derived via immunoSEQ multiplex PCR, lists solely in-frame clones and lacks some. This sample carries roughly 32,000 clones, approximately 56% of them seen once, and the ten largest clones take 15% to 20%. The CDR3 sequence is 19 residues long. Losses at the gene ends were 0 bases for V and 0 bases for J; bases not matched to a gene: 12. Germline CDR1 reads SGDLS; CDR2 reads YYNGEE. It was from alopecia areata patients that lesional scalp punch biopsies and peripheral blood were collected. PBMCs were stained for CD3, CD4 and CD8, and CD4+ and CD8+ T cells were sorted.

The specimen sequenced was NKG2D-high CD8+ T cells sorted from blood. The clonotype comes from a human donor with alopecia areata. This chain links TRBV9 with TRBJ2-1; TRBD2 agrees at 7 bases. The CDR3 here is CASSVGLADLPLSYNEQFF. As DNA, the CDR3 is TGTGCCAGCAGCGTAGGTCTAGCGGACCTCCCACTCTCCTACAATGAGCAGTTCTTC.